Here is one TCR beta chain with its context. This specimen comes from a study of blood T cell repertoires in COVID-19. Across the study: The United States, Italy and Spain were the sources of the acute and convalescent COVID-19 samples. T cells, B-cell-depleted T cells, or PBMCs provided the cDNA or gDNA that served as material.

CDR1 is SGHRS, CDR2 YFSETQ, per germline. The length of the CDR3 is 13 residues. Deletions cut 0 bases from V and 7 bases from J, with 10 bases between. In the authors' workflow: Reference gene primer amplification in the assay estimated nucleated cell counts. The assay was immunoSEQ multiplex PCR, and TCRdb's table has in-frame clones only and misses some. That table furnishes V, J and clone size, whereas the DNA furnished D and trimming. The table shows some 260,000 clones, with around three quarters occurring only once. This sequence joins TRBV5-1 and TRBJ1-2; D call uncertain. This receptor was identified in an elderly woman with acute or convalescent COVID-19. The sample taken for sequencing was peripheral blood. The CDR3 region is CASSLVGWSGYTF. The CDR3 nucleotides read TGCGCCAGCAGCTTGGTCGGGTGGTCTGGCTACACCTTC.